The 12 T cell receptor beta chains below all came from one sample that was sequenced in a study of T cells after yellow fever vaccination. TCRdb passed the 5' RACE reads through MiXCR, listing each CDR3 protein once. The data contain about 360,000 distinct CDR3 sequences, more than 5.5% of them singletons. The sequences come from PBMCs, collected 5 days after the yellow fever booster vaccination. The receptors derive from a man younger than 45 who received the YFV17D yellow fever vaccine.

The rearrangement uses TRBV19 and TRBJ2-6; 10 bases align to TRBD1. Germline V lookup: CDR1 LNHDA, CDR2 SQIVND (reference sequence). This CDR3 comprises 20 residues. V shed 4 bases, J shed 0 bases, and the junction held 12 bases outside the gene matches. The chain's CDR3 is CASSTSGTGVGYSGANVLTF. The DNA for the CDR3 is TGTGCCAGTAGTACTTCAGGGACAGGGGTCGGATACTCTGGGGCCAACGTCCTGACTTTC.

This clonotype was seen many times. The chain is built from TRBV4-3 and TRBJ2-6; 7 bases are shared with TRBD1. V lost 4 bases and J lost 1; bases outside the gene matches: 13. Germline CDR1 LGHNA, CDR2 YSLEER. The CDR3 loop spans 19 amino acids. This chain's CDR3 is CASSRGPGQESSGANVLTF. In DNA form, the CDR3 reads TGCGCCAGCAGCCGCGGCCCCGGACAGGAGTCTTCTGGGGCCAACGTCCTGACTTTC.

This clonotype was counted at least ten times. The chain carries TRBV12-3 or TRBV12-4 and TRBJ2-3; no definite D call. V lost 2 bases and J lost 6, with 12 bases in between. CDR3 length: 14 residues. The CDR3 here is CASSLKGSMDTQYF. The CDR3 region has the DNA TGTGCCAGCAGTTTAAAGGGCTCCATGGATACGCAGTATTTT.

Ten or more counts support this clonotype. This chain joins TRBV20-1 and TRBJ2-1; TRBD2 agrees at 8 bases. Germline CDR1 DFQATT, CDR2 SNEGSKA (reference sequence). Germline trimming cut 3 bases from V and 10 bases from J; bases unmatched to any gene: 8. CDR3 length equals 13 residues. The CDR3 reads CSASGLRGGEQFF. The CDR3 DNA reads as TGCAGTGCTAGTGGCCTTCGGGGGGGGGAGCAGTTCTTC.

This clonotype came up a few times. Germline and junction disagree at one end, which may indicate a read error. The chain is built from TRBV30 and TRBJ2-7; 7 nucleotides agree with TRBD1. There are 14 residues in the CDR3. Germline V lookup: CDR1 GTSNPN, CDR2 SVGIG (reference sequence). The CDR3 coding sequence is TGTGCCGGGAGCGGAGACAGGGCTGCCTACGAGCAGTACTTC. It is translated as CAGSGDRAAYEQYF.

This clonotype was recorded many times. The chain has TRBV5-8 and TRBJ2-5, with D tentatively TRBD1 (5 bases). The CDR3 contains 13 residues. The germline V gene has CDR1 SGHTS and CDR2 YDEGEE. The V end was cut by 1 base, the J end by 5 bases, with 9 bases between. CDR3 nucleotides: TGTGCCAGCAGCTTGATAGGGGTGGAGACCCAGTACTTC. The encoded protein is CASSLIGVETQYF.

The V gene is TRBV20-1, the J gene TRBJ2-1, with D perhaps TRBD1 or TRBD2 (5 bases each). CDR3 length: 12 residues. Trimming took off 4 bases at V and 6 bases at J, with 10 bases between the two ends. In germline, CDR1 is DFQATT, CDR2 SNEGSKA (reference sequence). CDR3 sequence: CSAIRDPNEQFF. The CDR3 DNA is TGCAGTGCTATCCGGGACCCCAATGAGCAGTTCTTC.

This clonotype was detected ten times or more. The chain couples TRBV18 to TRBJ2-7; D gene unclear. The CDR3 has 11 amino acids. Trimming removed 3 bases at V and 7 bases at J, with 7 bases between. CDR1 and CDR2 from the germline V gene are KGHSH and LQKENI. The CDR3 loop is CASSPTGEQYF. The CDR3 bases are TGTGCCAGCTCACCTACCGGGGAGCAGTACTTC.

The chain couples TRBV20-1 to TRBJ2-5; TRBD2 aligns across 8 bases. This CDR3 contains 14 residues. Per germline, CDR1 DFQATT and CDR2 SNEGSKA (reference sequence). V was clipped by 6 bases and J by 3 bases; unmatched bases: 9. In DNA form, the CDR3 reads TGCAGTGCGAGCGGGAGAGGGGGTAAAGAGACCCAGTACTTC. Protein sequence: CSASGRGGKETQYF.

The CDR3 DNA sequence: TGTGCCAGCACCGCTGGGACAGGGAGTATTGGCTACACCTTC. Its translation: CASTAGTGSIGYTF. The V gene is TRBV7-8, the J gene TRBJ1-2, with 9 bases lining up with TRBD1. The J segment lost 7 bases and the V segment lost 7 bases, leaving 10 bases of the junction unmatched. Germline V gene lookup returns CDR1 SGHVS and CDR2 FQNEAQ. The CDR3 is 14 residues long.

CDR3 in amino acids: CASSLMAGSTQETQYF. CDR3 bases: TGTGCCAGCAGCTTAATGGCCGGATCTACCCAAGAGACCCAGTACTTC. The chain joins TRBV7-2 to TRBJ2-5; no firm D call. V was trimmed by 2 bases and J by 1 base, leaving 14 bases between them. From germline, CDR1 is SGHTA and CDR2 FQGNSA. CDR3 length: 16 amino acids.

This clonotype was seen at least ten times. The gene calls are TRBV29-1 and TRBJ2-7; TRBD1 aligns across 8 bases. V was pared by 6 bases and J by 2 bases, with 6 bases of the junction left unmatched. The CDR3 covers 13 residues. Germline loops: CDR1 SQVTM, CDR2 ANQGSEA. CDR3 nucleotides: TGCAGCGTAGCTACAGGGGGGCCCTACGAGCAGTACTTC. Residues: CSVATGGPYEQYF.